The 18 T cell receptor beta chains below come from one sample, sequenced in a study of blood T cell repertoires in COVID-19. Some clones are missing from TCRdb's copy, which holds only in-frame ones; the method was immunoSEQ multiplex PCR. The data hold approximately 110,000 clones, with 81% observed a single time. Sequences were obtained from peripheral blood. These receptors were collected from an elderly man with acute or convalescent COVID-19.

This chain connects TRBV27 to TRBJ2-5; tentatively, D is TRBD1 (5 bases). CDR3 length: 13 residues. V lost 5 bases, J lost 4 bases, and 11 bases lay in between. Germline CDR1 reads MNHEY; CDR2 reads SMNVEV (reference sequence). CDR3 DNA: TGTGCCAGCAGTCGACAGATCGGAGAGACCCAGTACTTC. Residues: CASSRQIGETQYF.

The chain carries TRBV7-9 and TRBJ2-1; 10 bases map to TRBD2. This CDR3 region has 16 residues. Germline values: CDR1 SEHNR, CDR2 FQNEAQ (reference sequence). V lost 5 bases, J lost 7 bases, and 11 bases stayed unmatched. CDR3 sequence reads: CASSRSSGRASNEQFF. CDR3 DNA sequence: TGTGCCAGCAGCCGCTCTAGCGGGAGAGCCTCAAATGAGCAGTTCTTC.

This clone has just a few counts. The CDR3 reads CASSLGTRDRAGYTF. For the CDR3, the DNA is TGTGCCAGCAGCTTAGGGACCCGGGACAGGGCCGGCTACACCTTC. The rearrangement uses TRBV7-9 and TRBJ1-2; the match to TRBD1 covers 9 bases. This CDR3 contains 15 residues. Germline V CDR1 and CDR2: SEHNR, FQNEAQ (reference sequence). J was trimmed by 8 bases and V by 1 base; bases with no gene match: 8.

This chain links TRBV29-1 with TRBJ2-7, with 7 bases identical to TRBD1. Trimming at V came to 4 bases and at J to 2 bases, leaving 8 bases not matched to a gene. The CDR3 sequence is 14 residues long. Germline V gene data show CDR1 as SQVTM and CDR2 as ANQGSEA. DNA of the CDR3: TGCAGCGTTGTCCTGGGACAGCCTCCCTACGAGCAGTACTTC. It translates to CSVVLGQPPYEQYF.

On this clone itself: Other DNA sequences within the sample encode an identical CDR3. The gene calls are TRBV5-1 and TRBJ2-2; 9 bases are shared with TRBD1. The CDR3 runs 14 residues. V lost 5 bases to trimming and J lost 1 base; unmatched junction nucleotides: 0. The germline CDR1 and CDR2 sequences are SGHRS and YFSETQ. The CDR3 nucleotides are TGCGCCAGCAGGACAGGGGGGAACACCGGGGAGCTGTTTTTT. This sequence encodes CASRTGGNTGELFF.

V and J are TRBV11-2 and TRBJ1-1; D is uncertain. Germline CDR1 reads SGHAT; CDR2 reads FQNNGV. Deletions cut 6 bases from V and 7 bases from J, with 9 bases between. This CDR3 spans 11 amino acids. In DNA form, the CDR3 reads TGTGCCAGCAGGAGACACCATGAAGCTTTCTTT. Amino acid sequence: CASRRHHEAFF.

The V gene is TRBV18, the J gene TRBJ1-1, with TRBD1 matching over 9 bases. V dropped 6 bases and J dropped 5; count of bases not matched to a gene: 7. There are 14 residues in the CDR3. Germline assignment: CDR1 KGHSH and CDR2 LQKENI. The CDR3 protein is CASSVGQGRTEAFF. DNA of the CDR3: TGTGCCAGCTCTGTGGGACAGGGAAGAACTGAAGCTTTCTTT.

The DNA of the CDR3 is TGTGCCAGCAGTCAAAACAGGGGGGACGAAAAACTGTTTTTT. Translating gives CASSQNRGDEKLFF. The rearrangement joins TRBV2 to TRBJ1-4; 8 bases map to TRBD1. This CDR3 spans 14 amino acids. V lost 5 bases, J lost 8 bases, and 7 bases stayed unmatched. Germline CDR1 and CDR2: SNHLY and FYNNEI.

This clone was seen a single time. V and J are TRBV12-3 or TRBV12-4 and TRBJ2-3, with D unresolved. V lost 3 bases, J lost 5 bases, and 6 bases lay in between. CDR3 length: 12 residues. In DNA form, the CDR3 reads TGTGCCAGCAGTTTCTCTTTAGATACGCAGTATTTT. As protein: CASSFSLDTQYF.

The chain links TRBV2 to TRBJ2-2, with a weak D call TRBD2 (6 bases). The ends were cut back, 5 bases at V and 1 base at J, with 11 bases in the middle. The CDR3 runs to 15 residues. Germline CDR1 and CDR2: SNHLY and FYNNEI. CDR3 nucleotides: TGTGCCAGCAGTCGGAGGGTCCTGAACACCGGGGAGCTGTTTTTT. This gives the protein CASSRRVLNTGELFF.

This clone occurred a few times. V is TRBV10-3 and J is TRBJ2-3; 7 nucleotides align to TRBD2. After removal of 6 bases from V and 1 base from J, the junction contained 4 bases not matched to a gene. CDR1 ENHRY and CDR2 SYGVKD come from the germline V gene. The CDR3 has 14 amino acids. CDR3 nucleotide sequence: TGTGCCATCAGGGGACGGGAGGGCACAGATACGCAGTATTTT. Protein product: CAIRGREGTDTQYF.

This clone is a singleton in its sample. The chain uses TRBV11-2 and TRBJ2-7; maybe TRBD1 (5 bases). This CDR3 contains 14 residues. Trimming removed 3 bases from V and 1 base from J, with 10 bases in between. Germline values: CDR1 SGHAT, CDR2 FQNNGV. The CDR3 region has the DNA TGTGCCAGCAGCTTCCACGGACAATCCTACGAGCAGTACTTC. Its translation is CASSFHGQSYEQYF. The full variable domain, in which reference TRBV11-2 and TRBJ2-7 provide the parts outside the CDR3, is EAGVAQSPRYKIIEKRQSVAFWCNPISGHATLYWYQQILGQGPKLLIQFQNNGVVDDSQLPKDRFSAERLKGVDSTLKIQPAKLEDSAVYLCASSFHGQSYEQYFGPGTRLTVT.

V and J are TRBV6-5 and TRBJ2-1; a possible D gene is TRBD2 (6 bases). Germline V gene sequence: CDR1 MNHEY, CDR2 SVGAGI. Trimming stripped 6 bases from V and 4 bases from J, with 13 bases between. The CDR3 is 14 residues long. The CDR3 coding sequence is TGTGCCAGCAGCGCGGGAACAGCGTACAATGAGCAGTTCTTC. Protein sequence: CASSAGTAYNEQFF.

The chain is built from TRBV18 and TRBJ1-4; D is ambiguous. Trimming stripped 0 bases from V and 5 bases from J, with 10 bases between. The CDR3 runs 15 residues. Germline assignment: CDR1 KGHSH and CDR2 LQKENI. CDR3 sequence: CASSPPGGLNEKLFF. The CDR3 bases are TGTGCCAGCTCACCACCGGGAGGTCTGAATGAAAAACTGTTTTTT.

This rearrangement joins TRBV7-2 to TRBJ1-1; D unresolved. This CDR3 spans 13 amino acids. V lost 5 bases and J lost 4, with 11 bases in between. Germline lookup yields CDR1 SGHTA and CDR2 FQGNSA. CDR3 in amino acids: CASSPRGGTEAFF. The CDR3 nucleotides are TGTGCCAGCAGCCCAAGAGGAGGCACTGAAGCTTTCTTT.

Here the CDR3 DNA reads TGTGCCAGCACCGTAGCGGGAGGGCCCCGGGCAGATACGCAGTATTTT. This encodes CASTVAGGPRADTQYF. The gene calls are TRBV6-6 and TRBJ2-3, with 11 positions matching TRBD2. J was trimmed by 4 bases and V by 7 bases; bases with no gene match: 10. Germline CDR1 and CDR2: MNHNY and SVGAGI (reference sequence). There are 16 residues in the CDR3.

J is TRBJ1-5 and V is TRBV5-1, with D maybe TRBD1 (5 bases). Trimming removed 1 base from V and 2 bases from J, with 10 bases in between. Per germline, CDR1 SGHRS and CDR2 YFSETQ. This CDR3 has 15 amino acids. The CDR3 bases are TGCGCCAGCAGCTTGTGGGGGGATGGCAATCAGCCCCAGCATTTT. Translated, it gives CASSLWGDGNQPQHF.

CDR3 region: CASSPWDRLNYGYTF. The CDR3 nucleotides read TGTGCCAGCAGTCCGTGGGACAGGCTTAACTATGGCTACACCTTC. The chain employs TRBV28 and TRBJ1-2; TRBD1 matches at 8 bases. Germline values: CDR1 MDHEN, CDR2 SYDVKM. J was trimmed by 1 base and V by 5 bases; bases with no gene match: 6. This CDR3 is 15 amino acids long.